Given below is one T cell receptor (beta chain) in context. Sampling of blood occurred at baseline, cycle 4 day 1, and cycle 7 day 1. This sample was taken from a study of OX40 agonist ivuxolimab in advanced cancers. At the level of the study: Ivuxolimab was administered intravenously to patients at 0.01 to 10 mg/kg every 2 weeks. Prior therapy, whether anti-PD-1, anti-PD-L1 or anti-CTLA-4, was allowed, and under 50% had some.

Germline lookup yields CDR1 GTSNPN and CDR2 SVGIG (reference sequence). The CDR3 totals 15 residues. After removal of 1 base from V and 7 bases from J, the junction contained 5 bases not matched to a gene. Data came from immunoSEQ multiplex PCR; TCRdb stores just in-frame clones and leaves some out. The repertoire holds approximately 99,000 clones, 75% to 95% seen once, with over 0.6% in the top ten. This TCR was sampled from an adult with an advanced solid tumor such as melanoma, head and neck, liver or kidney cancer. Sequencing used CD4+ or CD8+ T cells sorted from blood, obtained in a trial of the OX40 agonist ivuxolimab. V and J are TRBV30 and TRBJ1-6, with 9 bases aligning to TRBD1. CDR3 DNA: TGTGCCTGGAGTGCTCTGACAGGGGGGAATTCACCCCTCCACTTT. Its translation is CAWSALTGGNSPLHF.